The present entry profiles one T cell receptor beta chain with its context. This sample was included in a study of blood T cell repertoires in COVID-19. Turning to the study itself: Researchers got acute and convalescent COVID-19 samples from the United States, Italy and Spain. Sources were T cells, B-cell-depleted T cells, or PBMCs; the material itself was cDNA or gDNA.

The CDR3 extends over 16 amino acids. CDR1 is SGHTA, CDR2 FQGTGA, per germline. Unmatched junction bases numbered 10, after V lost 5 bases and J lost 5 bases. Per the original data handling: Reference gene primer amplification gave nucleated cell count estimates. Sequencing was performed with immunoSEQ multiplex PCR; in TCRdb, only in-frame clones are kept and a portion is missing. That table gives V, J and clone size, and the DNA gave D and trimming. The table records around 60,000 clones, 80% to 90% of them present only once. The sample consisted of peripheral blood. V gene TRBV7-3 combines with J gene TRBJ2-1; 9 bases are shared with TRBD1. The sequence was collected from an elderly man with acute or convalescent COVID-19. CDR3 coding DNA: TGTGCCAGCAGCACAAAATCCGGGACAGGGAACAATGAGCAGTTCTTC. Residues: CASSTKSGTGNNEQFF.